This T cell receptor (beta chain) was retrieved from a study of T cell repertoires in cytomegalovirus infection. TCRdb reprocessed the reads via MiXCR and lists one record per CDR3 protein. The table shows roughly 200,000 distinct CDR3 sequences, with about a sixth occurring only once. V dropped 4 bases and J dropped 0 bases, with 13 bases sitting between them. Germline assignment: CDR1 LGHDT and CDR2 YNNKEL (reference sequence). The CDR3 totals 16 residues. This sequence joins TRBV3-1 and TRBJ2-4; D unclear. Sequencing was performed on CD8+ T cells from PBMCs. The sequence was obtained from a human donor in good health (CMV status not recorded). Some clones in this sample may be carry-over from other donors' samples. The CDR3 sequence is CASSPRVVLAKNIQYF. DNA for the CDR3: TGTGCCAGCAGCCCAAGAGTTGTCCTAGCCAAAAACATTCAGTACTTC. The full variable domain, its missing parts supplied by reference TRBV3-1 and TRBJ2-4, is DTAVSQTPKYLVTQMGNDKSIKCEQNLGHDTMYWYKQDSKKFLKIMFSYNNKELIINETVPNRFSPKSPDKAHLNLHINSLELGDSAVYFCASSPRVVLAKNIQYFGAGTRLSVL.